This T cell receptor beta chain was profiled in a study of blood T cell repertoires in COVID-19. Study summary: Samples taken during acute and convalescent COVID-19 were collected in the United States, Italy and Spain.

The germline V gene has CDR1 SGHKS and CDR2 YYEKEE (reference sequence). Trimming removed 3 bases at V and 1 base at J, with 18 bases between. CDR3 length: 17 amino acids. Using immunoSEQ multiplex PCR, the repertoire was profiled, and TCRdb retains in-frame clones only, with some absent. The table records approximately 120,000 clones, roughly 86% of them present only once. The material sequenced was peripheral blood. This receptor was obtained from a human donor in a cohort sampled during active COVID-19. The V gene is TRBV5-5, the J gene TRBJ2-3; D may be TRBD1 (5 bases). The CDR3 DNA sequence: TGTGCCAGCAGCTCCGGACACCCCCTCGGAGGCACAGATACGCAGTATTTT. It encodes CASSSGHPLGGTDTQYF.